Below, one TCR beta chain is given with its context. The record originates from a study of T cell changes during pregnancy in multiple sclerosis. This CDR3 region has 13 residues. Germline CDR1 reads SNHLY; CDR2 reads FYNNEI. V was clipped by 6 bases and J by 1 base, with 9 bases between them. Here immunoSEQ multiplex PCR was the method, and the copy in TCRdb shows in-frame clones only, minus some. The sample holds 95,000 to 110,000 clones, 85% to 95% seen once. This receptor was obtained from a female donor in good health, enrolled as a control in a pregnancy study. V and J are TRBV2 and TRBJ2-5, with a possible D match to TRBD2 (5 bases). Sequencing used peripheral blood, obtained in the third trimester of pregnancy. CDR3 sequence: CASSRTGQETQYF. Written as DNA, the CDR3 is TGTGCCAGCAGCCGGACTGGCCAAGAGACCCAGTACTTC.